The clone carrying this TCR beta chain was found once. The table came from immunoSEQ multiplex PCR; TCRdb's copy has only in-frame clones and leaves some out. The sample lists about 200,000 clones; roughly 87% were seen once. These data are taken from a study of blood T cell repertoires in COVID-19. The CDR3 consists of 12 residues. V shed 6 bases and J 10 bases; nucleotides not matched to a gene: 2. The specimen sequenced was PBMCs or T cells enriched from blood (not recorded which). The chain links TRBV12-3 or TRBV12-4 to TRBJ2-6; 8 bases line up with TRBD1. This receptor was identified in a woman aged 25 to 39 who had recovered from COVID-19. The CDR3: CASSRDRNVLTF. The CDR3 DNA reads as TGTGCCAGCAGCCGGGACAGGAACGTCCTGACTTTC.